This T cell receptor beta chain was recorded in a study of blood T cell repertoires in COVID-19. Turning to the study itself: COVID-19 samples, acute and convalescent, were from the United States, Italy and Spain. T cells, B-cell-depleted T cells, or PBMCs provided the cDNA or gDNA that served as material.

In the study's own analysis: How many nucleated cells were present was estimated from reference gene primer amplification. Profiling relied on immunoSEQ multiplex PCR, and the TCRdb table lists in-frame clones only, not all of them. V, J and clone size are those of that table, while D and trimming were read from the DNA. The sample records about 270,000 clones, 86% being singletons. Per germline, CDR1 SQVTM and CDR2 ANQGSEA. Trimming removed 8 bases from V and 6 bases from J; junction bases left unmatched: 3. The CDR3 consists of 10 residues. This rearrangement joins TRBV29-1 to TRBJ1-2; 7 nucleotides align to TRBD1. This TCR was sampled from a man in his forties with active or convalescent COVID-19. The sequenced material came from peripheral blood. As DNA, the CDR3 is TGCAGCCTAGGACAGGATGGCTACACCTTC. Translating gives CSLGQDGYTF.